This T cell receptor (beta chain) appears in the sequencing data of a study of blood T cell repertoires in COVID-19. Study-level background: COVID-19 samples collected from the United States, Italy and Spain covered acute and convalescent phases. Sources were T cells, B-cell-depleted T cells, or PBMCs; the material itself was cDNA or gDNA.

Germline V gene data show CDR1 as SGHTA and CDR2 as FQGNSA. This CDR3 has 16 residues. With V trimmed by 3 bases and J by 4 bases, 12 bases remained unmatched. In the study's own analysis: Cell counts per sample came from amplifying reference gene primers. Profiled with immunoSEQ multiplex PCR; TCRdb holds only in-frame clones, not every one. D and trimming come from the DNA, and the V and J calls and clone size come from that table. The table records fewer than 300,000 clones, approximately 87% of them present only once. The receptor was isolated from a woman aged 40 to 50 who had recovered from COVID-19. The chain carries TRBV7-2 and TRBJ2-7; 7 nucleotides agree with TRBD2. The sequenced material came from peripheral blood. This CDR3 is CASSFKGIGGGYEQYF. The CDR3 DNA sequence: TGTGCCAGCAGCTTCAAAGGGATTGGGGGGGGATACGAGCAGTACTTC.